The following is a T cell receptor (beta chain) sequence with its context. Treatment here: randomized to nivolumab then ipilimumab (arm A) or the reverse (arm B). The source of the sample is a study of sequential checkpoint blockade in melanoma. V shed 1 base and J shed 1 base, with 8 bases lying between them. The CDR3 sequence is 15 residues long. Per the germline V gene, CDR1 is SGHRS and CDR2 is YFSETQ. Profiled with immunoSEQ multiplex PCR; TCRdb holds only in-frame clones, not every one. The sample consists of some 19,000 clones, 60% to 80% of them appearing once. The sequence was collected from a human donor with melanoma. J is TRBJ2-2 and V is TRBV5-1; D call uncertain. Here the sequenced sample was CD8+ T cells sorted from blood (inferred from file names), taken from a patient given nivolumab and ipilimumab in sequence. CDR3 protein: CASSLSDKNTGELFF. The CDR3, as DNA: TGCGCCAGCAGCTTGTCCGACAAGAACACCGGGGAGCTGTTTTTT.